These 13 T cell receptor beta chains were all obtained from the same sample, sequenced in a study of blood T cell repertoires in COVID-19. Only in-frame clones appear in the TCRdb table, and some are missing; sequencing was by immunoSEQ multiplex PCR. The sample has some 200,000 clones, about 83% seen once. Sequenced: peripheral blood. These receptors originate from a woman aged 45 to 65 with active or convalescent COVID-19.

This chain links TRBV11-2 with TRBJ2-7; maybe TRBD2 (6 bases). There are 14 residues in the CDR3. V was clipped by 3 bases and J by 7 bases, with 16 bases between them. CDR1 is SGHAT and CDR2 is FQNNGV in the germline V gene. In nucleotides, the CDR3 is TGTGCCAGCAGCTTTCGCGGGGCGCCGGGAGAGCAGTACGTC. Amino acids: CASSFRGAPGEQYV.

This chain uses TRBV7-2 with TRBJ2-3; 15 bases align to TRBD2. The CDR3 extends over 16 amino acids. The V gene end was trimmed by 5 bases and the J gene end by 5 bases; junction bases not matched to a gene: 5. Germline CDR1 and CDR2: SGHTA and FQGNSA. For the CDR3, the DNA is TGTGCCAGCAGCACCGGGACTAGCGGGGGGCAAGATACGCAGTATTTT. Translation: CASSTGTSGGQDTQYF.

The V gene is TRBV4-2, the J gene TRBJ1-2; no clear D. The V gene's germline CDR1 is LGHNA and CDR2 YNFKEQ. V was clipped by 0 bases and J by 7 bases, with 9 bases between them. The CDR3 length is 13 residues. For the CDR3, the DNA is TGTGCCAGCAGCCAAGATCTTCGGGGTGGCTACACCTTC. Translated: CASSQDLRGGYTF.

The chain employs TRBV5-1 and TRBJ2-3; 11 bases line up with TRBD2. Trimming cost V 4 bases and J 1 base; bases outside gene matches: 2. Germline V gene data show CDR1 as SGHRS and CDR2 as YFSETQ. The CDR3 contains 15 residues. In DNA, the CDR3 is TGCGCCAGCAGCCCACTAGCGGGGGGCACAGATACGCAGTATTTT. This encodes CASSPLAGGTDTQYF.

The gene calls are TRBV4-2 and TRBJ1-5; tentatively, D is TRBD1 (5 bases). CDR3 length: 17 amino acids. Per the germline V gene, CDR1 is LGHNA and CDR2 is YNFKEQ. Deletions cut 0 bases from V and 10 bases from J, with 22 bases between. The CDR3 is CASSQEVLRRGDYPQHF. DNA for the CDR3: TGTGCCAGCAGCCAAGAAGTTTTGAGACGAGGGGACTACCCCCAGCATTTT.

The chain joins TRBV9 to TRBJ2-7; D possibly corresponds to TRBD1 (6 bases). V lost 0 bases to trimming and J lost 0 bases, with 10 bases between them. The CDR3 runs 15 residues. The germline V gene encodes CDR1 SGDLS and CDR2 YYNGEE. The CDR3: CASSVVDSLSYEQYF. The DNA of the CDR3 is TGTGCCAGCAGCGTAGTGGACAGCCTCTCCTACGAGCAGTACTTC.

The chain couples TRBV19 to TRBJ2-3; 10 positions agree with TRBD1. The V and J ends lost 6 bases and 4 bases, in that order; junction bases with no gene match: 7. Germline assignment: CDR1 LNHDA and CDR2 SQIVND (reference sequence). The CDR3 covers 15 residues. The CDR3 is CASRAGTGVADTQYF. In DNA form, the CDR3 reads TGTGCCAGTAGGGCCGGGACAGGGGTCGCAGATACGCAGTATTTT.

The chain couples TRBV11-3 to TRBJ2-7; 12 bases are a match to TRBD2. CDR3 length equals 14 residues. The junction had 4 bases not matched to a gene; V was cut back by 3 bases and J by 7 bases. The germline V gene encodes CDR1 SGHNT and CDR2 YENEEA. This chain's CDR3 is CASSFLAGGREQYV. CDR3 bases: TGTGCCAGCAGCTTCCTAGCGGGGGGGCGGGAGCAGTACGTC.

The chain combines TRBV6-1 with TRBJ2-7; TRBD2 is a possible D gene (6 bases). Germline CDR1 MNHNS, CDR2 SASEGT. Deletions cut 2 bases from V and 6 bases from J, with 11 bases between. CDR3 length equals 13 residues. DNA for the CDR3: TGTGCCAGCAGTGAATTAGGCGGGGCCGAGCAGTACGTC. This codes for CASSELGGAEQYV.

Of note for this clone: Other DNA sequences in this specimen translate into the identical CDR3. The chain has TRBV2 and TRBJ1-5; unclear D gene. V was cut by 4 bases and J by 0 bases, with 7 bases left in between. Per the germline V gene, CDR1 is SNHLY and CDR2 is FYNNEI. The CDR3 spans 14 residues. CDR3 coding DNA: TGTGCCAGCAGTGCACTTTATAGCAATCAGCCCCAGCATTTT. It encodes CASSALYSNQPQHF.

V usage is TRBV30 and J usage is TRBJ2-1; D is unclear. Germline values: CDR1 GTSNPN, CDR2 SVGIG (reference sequence). V lost 3 bases to trimming and J lost 4 bases, with 13 bases between them. This CDR3 region has 14 residues. Written as DNA, the CDR3 is TGTGCCTGGAGATCCCTTAGCCTTTACAATGAGCAGTTCTTC. It yields the protein CAWRSLSLYNEQFF.

This clone is labeled as medium-sized. The chain carries TRBV5-1 and TRBJ2-1, with 8 nucleotides matching TRBD2. Looked up from germline, CDR1 is SGHRS and CDR2 is YFSETQ. The ends lost 6 bases at V and 2 bases at J; junction bases unmatched: 7. The CDR3 totals 15 residues. CDR3 bases: TGCGCCAGCAAAAGACGGGAGGGACCCTACAATGAGCAGTTCTTC. As protein: CASKRREGPYNEQFF.

This clone was detected only once. The chain recombines TRBV28 with TRBJ1-5; D unresolved. CDR3 length: 15 amino acids. V was clipped by 6 bases and J by 4 bases, with 16 bases between them. CDR1 is MDHEN and CDR2 is SYDVKM in the germline V gene. The CDR3, as DNA: TGTGCCAGCAGGCCGTGGAGTCGGATGAATCAGCCCCAGCATTTT. The encoded protein is CASRPWSRMNQPQHF.